This T cell receptor beta chain was recovered during a study of T cells in Graves' hyperthyroidism and ophthalmopathy. Points from the study as a whole: Blood also held most thyroid clonotypes expanded beyond 0.001.

With regard to this clonotype: Its antigen remains unknown.

The PBMCs were sourced from fresh peripheral blood (about 9.6 ml). Amplification yielded TCR beta CDR3 regions, with RNA transcripts as the source. The primer set for the first-round RT-PCR of the TCR CDR3 was HTBI. A single record per CDR3 protein comes from TCRdb applying MiXCR to the multiplex PCR reads. The sample carries nearly 250,000 distinct CDR3 sequences, about a sixth recorded once. The germline V and J ends were trimmed by 5 bases and 6 bases, with 20 bases remaining between them. The CDR3 length is 16 residues. CDR1 LNHDA and CDR2 SQIVND come from the germline V gene (reference sequence).

The rearrangement uses TRBV19 and TRBJ2-1, with TRBD1 as a possible D gene (5 bases). The clonotype was recovered from a young woman with Graves' ophthalmopathy. The specimen sequenced was blood. The CDR3 DNA follows: TGTGCCAGTAGTCCGTCCCCCAGGGATTTATTCAATGAGCAGTTCTTC. The encoded protein is CASSPSPRDLFNEQFF.